One sample yielded the 27 T cell receptor beta chains listed below, sequenced in a study of blood T cell repertoires in COVID-19. Assay used: immunoSEQ multiplex PCR; TCRdb lists only in-frame clones, some missing. The table shows over 200,000 clones, with roughly four fifths occurring only once. Sequences were obtained from peripheral blood. These receptors were taken from a man in his fifties with active or convalescent COVID-19.

This chain links TRBV19 with TRBJ1-1, with 10 positions matching TRBD1. The V and J ends lost 7 bases and 0 bases, in that order; junction bases with no gene match: 5. This CDR3 is 15 amino acids long. In germline, CDR1 is LNHDA, CDR2 SQIVND (reference sequence). CDR3: CASMGTGAMNTEAFF. The CDR3 bases are TGTGCCAGTATGGGGACAGGGGCAATGAACACTGAAGCTTTCTTT.

The chain links TRBV7-8 to TRBJ1-6; D may be TRBD1 (6 bases). In germline, CDR1 is SGHVS, CDR2 FQNEAQ. The CDR3 has 19 amino acids. With 4 bases removed from V and 4 bases from J, the gap between germline ends came to 23 bases. CDR3: CASSSPTLQGREYNSPLHF. In DNA form, the CDR3 reads TGTGCCAGCAGCTCCCCTACACTACAGGGTAGGGAGTATAATTCACCCCTCCACTTT.

The chain combines TRBV6-4 with TRBJ2-2, with D possibly being TRBD2 (6 bases). This CDR3 has 17 residues. Germline assignment: CDR1 MRHNA and CDR2 SNTAGT. The germline V and J ends were trimmed by 0 bases and 1 base, with 12 bases remaining between them. CDR3 nucleotides: TGTGCCAGCAGTGACTCGTGGCGGGGAGGGAACACCGGGGAGCTGTTTTTT. Residues: CASSDSWRGGNTGELFF.

The chain combines TRBV19 with TRBJ1-1, with TRBD1 identical over 8 bases. The J segment lost 3 bases and the V segment lost 4 bases, leaving 7 bases of the junction unmatched. Germline lookup yields CDR1 LNHDA and CDR2 SQIVND (reference sequence). This CDR3 is 15 amino acids long. The CDR3 DNA sequence: TGTGCCAGTAGTAGGACAGGGAGGTATGACACTGAAGCTTTCTTT. Translated, it gives CASSRTGRYDTEAFF.

The chain is built from TRBV5-4 and TRBJ1-3; TRBD1 aligns across 10 bases. Germline lookup yields CDR1 SGHNT and CDR2 YYREEE (reference sequence). Trimming took 4 bases from V and 7 from J; bases not matched to a gene: 5. The CDR3 covers 14 residues. CDR3 protein: CASSPGDRGNTIYF. In DNA, the CDR3 is TGTGCCAGCAGCCCCGGGGACAGGGGCAACACCATATATTTT.

The chain employs TRBV3-1 (or the pseudogene TRBV3-2) and TRBJ1-2; weak D call: TRBD1 (6 bases). The germline CDR1 and CDR2 sequences are LGHDT and YNNKEL (reference sequence). The CDR3 runs to 15 residues. V was cut by 1 base and J by 6 bases, with 15 bases left in between. DNA of the CDR3: TGTGCCAGCAGCCAAGGGTGGCAGGGGATCGATGGCTACACCTTC. Amino acid sequence: CASSQGWQGIDGYTF.

This clone was counted only a few times. The rearrangement uses TRBV7-2 and TRBJ2-5; 10 nucleotides agree with TRBD2. Germline trimming cut 1 base from V and 5 bases from J; bases unmatched to any gene: 7. Germline V gene sequence: CDR1 SGHTA, CDR2 FQGNSA. The CDR3 spans 16 residues. As DNA, the CDR3 is TGTGCCAGCAGCTTAGGAAGCGGGGGGGCGAAGGAGACCCAGTACTTC. Its translation: CASSLGSGGAKETQYF.

V is TRBV7-3 and J is TRBJ2-1; 10 nucleotides agree with TRBD2. The CDR3 runs 14 residues. Germline CDR1 and CDR2: SGHTA and FQGTGA. Germline trimming cut 5 bases from V and 7 bases from J; bases unmatched to any gene: 5. The CDR3 loop reads CASSPGLARNEQFF. CDR3 DNA sequence: TGTGCCAGCAGCCCGGGACTAGCGAGGAATGAGCAGTTCTTC. The full variable domain, its missing parts supplied by reference TRBV7-3 and TRBJ2-1, is GAGVSQTPSNKVTEKGKYVELRCDPISGHTALYWYRQSLGQGPEFLIYFQGTGAADDSGLPNDRFFAVRPEGSVSTLKIQRTERGDSAVYLCASSPGLARNEQFFGPGTRLTVL.

The rearrangement joins TRBV28 to TRBJ1-3, with unresolved D. This CDR3 spans 17 amino acids. The germline V gene encodes CDR1 MDHEN and CDR2 SYDVKM. Trimming removed 2 bases from V and 4 bases from J, with 18 bases in between. CDR3 sequence (DNA): TGTGCCAGCAGTTTAGTCCCTCGTTCCGGGAAGGGAAACACCATATATTTT. This encodes CASSLVPRSGKGNTIYF. Variable domain in full (rest from reference TRBV28 and TRBJ1-3): DVKVTQSSRYLVKRTGEKVFLECVQDMDHENMFWYRQDPGLGLRLIYFSYDVKMKEKGDIPEGYSVSREKKERFSLILESASTNQTSMYLCASSLVPRSGKGNTIYFGEGSWLTVV.

The rearrangement links TRBV2 to TRBJ2-3; the match to TRBD2 covers 9 bases. The CDR3 extends over 17 amino acids. V shed 3 bases, J shed 0 bases, and the junction held 7 bases outside the gene matches. Looked up from germline, CDR1 is SNHLY and CDR2 is FYNNEI. CDR3 sequence reads: CASSEMGGGASTDTQYF. CDR3 in DNA: TGTGCCAGCAGTGAGATGGGCGGGGGGGCAAGCACAGATACGCAGTATTTT.

The V call is TRBV9, the J call TRBJ2-3; 10 bases agree with TRBD2. The J segment lost 2 bases and the V segment lost 3 bases, leaving 6 bases of the junction unmatched. CDR1 is SGDLS, CDR2 YYNGEE, per germline. The CDR3 is 16 residues long. This CDR3 reads CASSAVAGGNTDTQYF. CDR3 DNA: TGTGCCAGCAGCGCAGTAGCGGGGGGCAACACAGATACGCAGTATTTT.

The genes are TRBV30 and TRBJ1-2; TRBD1 agrees at 8 bases. In germline, CDR1 is GTSNPN, CDR2 SVGIG (reference sequence). J gave up 1 base and V 5 bases, and 9 bases lay outside the gene matches. The CDR3 contains 15 residues. The CDR3, as DNA: TGTGCCTGGTCACTCGGACAGGGCCTTAACTATGGCTACACCTTC. Translating it yields CAWSLGQGLNYGYTF.

The chain couples TRBV5-5 to TRBJ1-2; no definite D call. This CDR3 has 14 residues. Trimming took 1 base from V and 2 from J, leaving 9 bases between them. Germline CDR1 reads SGHKS; CDR2 reads YYEKEE (reference sequence). The CDR3 sequence: CASSLRVGNYGYTF. In DNA, the CDR3 is TGTGCCAGCAGCTTGCGGGTTGGCAACTATGGCTACACCTTC.

In its sample, this clone was seen once. The chain joins TRBV10-3 to TRBJ2-1; 7 nucleotides align to TRBD1. V lost 0 bases, J lost 5 bases, and 10 bases stayed unmatched. The germline V gene has CDR1 ENHRY and CDR2 SYGVKD. The CDR3 contains 17 residues. The CDR3 reads CAISESLIDREDNEQFF. The CDR3 DNA reads TGTGCCATCAGTGAGTCCCTTATAGACAGGGAAGACAATGAGCAGTTCTTC.

This clone was seen a handful of times. V gene TRBV28 combines with J gene TRBJ1-5, with 7 bases that match TRBD1. This CDR3 is built from 18 residues. Germline V gene data show CDR1 as MDHEN and CDR2 as SYDVKM. Trimming took 6 bases from V and 1 from J; bases not matched to a gene: 15. The CDR3 loop reads CASRAGGRGFMSNQPQHF. In DNA form, the CDR3 reads TGTGCCAGCAGGGCGGGAGGCAGGGGGTTTATGAGCAATCAGCCCCAGCATTTT.

V is TRBV4-2 and J is TRBJ1-1; D gene ambiguous. CDR1 is LGHNA, CDR2 YNFKEQ, per germline. Trimming shortened V by 2 bases and J by 2 bases, and 9 bases separated the two germline ends. The CDR3 is 14 amino acids. The CDR3 spells CASSQLVSNTEAFF. The CDR3 region has the DNA TGTGCCAGCAGCCAATTGGTAAGCAACACTGAAGCTTTCTTT.

CDR3 in amino acids: CASSLATRTDMNTEAFF. The CDR3 DNA sequence: TGTGCCAGCAGCTTGGCAACCAGGACAGATATGAACACTGAAGCTTTCTTT. The chain recombines TRBV5-4 with TRBJ1-1, with D possibly being TRBD1 (6 bases). The germline V gene encodes CDR1 SGHNT and CDR2 YYREEE (reference sequence). This CDR3 has 17 residues. Trimming shortened V by 0 bases and J by 0 bases, and 15 bases separated the two germline ends.

This clone was detected a few times. The chain combines TRBV19 with TRBJ2-7, with TRBD1 matching over 8 bases. The CDR3 totals 15 residues. Per germline, CDR1 LNHDA and CDR2 SQIVND (reference sequence). With V trimmed by 5 bases and J by 3 bases, 9 bases remained unmatched. The CDR3 DNA sequence: TGTGCCAGTAGTCCCGGACAGGGACCCTTCTACGAGCAGTACTTC. This encodes CASSPGQGPFYEQYF.

This clone was counted a few times. The genes are TRBV20-1 and TRBJ1-1; a weak D match, TRBD1 (6 bases). Trimming stripped 5 bases from V and 7 bases from J, with 11 bases between. CDR3 length equals 11 residues. Germline CDR1 DFQATT, CDR2 SNEGSKA (reference sequence). Here the CDR3 DNA reads TGCAGTGCTGAGCGACAGGATGAAGCTTTCTTT. Amino acid sequence: CSAERQDEAFF.

This chain joins TRBV5-4 and TRBJ2-4, with TRBD2 as a possible D gene (6 bases). This CDR3 comprises 16 residues. V lost 3 bases to trimming and J lost 2 bases, with 15 bases between them. Germline CDR1 SGHNT, CDR2 YYREEE (reference sequence). CDR3 coding DNA: TGTGCCAGCAGCTCGCGGGGAAGTGGGACCAAAAACATTCAGTACTTC. This codes for CASSSRGSGTKNIQYF.

The rearrangement uses TRBV6-6 and TRBJ1-5, with 10 bases that match TRBD1. The CDR3 has 16 residues. Unmatched junction bases numbered 5, after V lost 2 bases and J lost 4 bases. Germline CDR1 is MNHNY and CDR2 is SVGAGI (reference sequence). CDR3 amino acids: CASSYRGTGVNQPQHF. CDR3 sequence (DNA): TGTGCCAGCAGTTACCGTGGGACAGGGGTTAATCAGCCCCAGCATTTT.

J is TRBJ2-2 and V is TRBV11-2; D is unclear. With 1 base removed from V and 4 bases from J, the gap between germline ends came to 7 bases. Germline lookup yields CDR1 SGHAT and CDR2 FQNNGV. The CDR3 runs 14 residues. As DNA, the CDR3 is TGTGCCAGCAGCTTAGGACTGAGCACCGGGGAGCTGTTTTTT. Its translation is CASSLGLSTGELFF.

This clone occurred once. The chain combines TRBV30 with TRBJ1-3, with no clear D. The V gene lost 0 bases and the J gene lost 0 bases, with 15 bases spanning the gap. CDR3 size: 17 residues. Germline V lookup: CDR1 GTSNPN, CDR2 SVGIG (reference sequence). Here the CDR3 DNA reads TGTGCCTGGAGTGTAAATCGGCGCCCTAGCTCTGGAAACACCATATATTTT. Translation gives CAWSVNRRPSSGNTIYF.

This clone was counted between two and nine times. The chain recombines TRBV5-1 with TRBJ1-2; TRBD1 matches 8 bases. The CDR3 covers 16 residues. Per the germline V gene, CDR1 is SGHRS and CDR2 is YFSETQ. Losses at the gene ends were 1 base for V and 4 bases for J; bases not matched to a gene: 9. The CDR3 nucleotides read TGCGCCAGCAGCTTGCGAGTCGGACAGGGAACCTATGGCTACACCTTC. This sequence encodes CASSLRVGQGTYGYTF.

V usage is TRBV29-1 and J usage is TRBJ1-2; 8 nucleotides match TRBD1. The V and J ends lost 3 bases and 8 bases, in that order; junction bases with no gene match: 5. Germline V gene lookup returns CDR1 SQVTM and CDR2 ANQGSEA. The CDR3 totals 12 residues. The CDR3 protein is CSVDFGQGGYTF. The CDR3 region has the DNA TGCAGCGTTGATTTTGGACAGGGCGGCTACACCTTC.

The chain joins TRBV4-2 to TRBJ2-3; 7 bases map to TRBD2. The CDR3 spans 17 residues. The V and J ends lost 3 bases and 0 bases, in that order; junction bases with no gene match: 9. In germline, CDR1 is LGHNA, CDR2 YNFKEQ. The CDR3 DNA sequence: TGTGCCAGCAGCCACGGTAGGCGGGGGACTAGCACAGATACGCAGTATTTT. Encoded protein: CASSHGRRGTSTDTQYF.

This clone was recorded only once. CDR3 nucleotide sequence: TGTGCCAGCAGTGAAGCTCCTCGCGGGACGTACGAGCAGTACTTC. Protein: CASSEAPRGTYEQYF. This chain uses TRBV6-1 with TRBJ2-7, with a possible D match to TRBD2 (6 bases). Per germline, CDR1 MNHNS and CDR2 SASEGT. V shed 0 bases and J shed 4 bases, with 13 bases lying between them. CDR3 length: 15 residues.